Presented here are 8 T cell receptor beta chains from one specimen sequenced in a study of blood T cell repertoires in COVID-19. Using immunoSEQ multiplex PCR, the repertoire was profiled, and TCRdb retains in-frame clones only, with some absent. The sample lists about 380,000 clones, about 80% occurring once. Sequenced sample: peripheral blood. The receptors were sampled from a human donor with acute or convalescent COVID-19. The donor label of this sample is uncertain.

The rearrangement joins TRBV18 to TRBJ1-1; 12 bases agree with TRBD1. The CDR3 spans 13 residues. Germline-derived CDR1 and CDR2 are KGHSH and LQKENI. V trimming: 2 bases; J trimming: 8 bases; junction bases outside the gene matches: 0. The CDR3 DNA reads as TGTGCCAGCTCACCAGGGACAGGGGGCGAAGCTTTCTTT. Translation: CASSPGTGGEAFF.

This clone was seen only a few times. V usage is TRBV5-1 and J usage is TRBJ2-7; TRBD2 matches 10 bases. The germline CDR1 and CDR2 sequences are SGHRS and YFSETQ. V lost 4 bases and J lost 4; bases outside the gene matches: 8. The CDR3 extends over 15 amino acids. In DNA form, the CDR3 reads TGCGCCAGCAGCCTAAGTTCTAGCGGGGGTTACGAGCAGTACTTC. Translated, it gives CASSLSSSGGYEQYF.

The chain couples TRBV7-9 to TRBJ1-3; D gene uncertain. The V end was cut by 5 bases, the J end by 5 bases, with 13 bases between. The germline CDR1 and CDR2 sequences are SEHNR and FQNEAQ (reference sequence). The CDR3 has 14 amino acids. CDR3: CASSQRGSRNTIYF. CDR3 DNA sequence: TGTGCCAGCAGCCAACGTGGCAGTCGAAACACCATATATTTT.

V gene TRBV3-1 (or the pseudogene TRBV3-2) combines with J gene TRBJ2-7, with 9 nucleotides matching TRBD1. The V gene's germline CDR1 is LGHDT and CDR2 YNNKEL (reference sequence). CDR3 length: 15 amino acids. Trimming cost V 4 bases and J 7 bases; bases outside gene matches: 11. The CDR3 coding sequence is TGTGCCAGCAGCCGTACCGGGACAGGGAATCGGGAGCAGTACTTC. It specifies CASSRTGTGNREQYF.

The CDR3 loop reads CASSPLAPSRQGYYGYTF. DNA for the CDR3: TGTGCCAGCAGCCCCCTAGCCCCCTCGAGACAGGGCTACTATGGCTACACCTTC. This chain uses TRBV9 with TRBJ1-2, with TRBD1 matching over 7 bases. This CDR3 contains 18 residues. Germline V gene lookup returns CDR1 SGDLS and CDR2 YYNGEE. V lost 4 bases to trimming and J lost 3 bases; unmatched junction nucleotides: 18.

The chain is built from TRBV18 and TRBJ1-1; no clear D. Trimming cost V 1 base and J 1 base, with 16 bases left between them. From germline, CDR1 is KGHSH and CDR2 LQKENI. The CDR3 has 17 amino acids. CDR3 residues: CASSPRLTDTANTEAFF. CDR3 sequence (DNA): TGTGCCAGCTCACCACGCCTGACCGACACGGCGAACACTGAAGCTTTCTTT. Drawing the rest from reference TRBV18 and TRBJ1-1, the complete variable domain is NAGVMQNPRHLVRRRGQEARLRCSPMKGHSHVYWYRQLPEEGLKFMVYLQKENIIDESGMPKERFSAEFPKEGPSILRIQQVVRGDSAAYFCASSPRLTDTANTEAFFGQGTRLTVV.

This chain uses TRBV19 with TRBJ2-7, with 10 bases matching TRBD2. Germline V gene lookup returns CDR1 LNHDA and CDR2 SQIVND (reference sequence). The V segment lost 7 bases and the J segment 5 bases; nucleotides outside the gene matches: 11. CDR3 length: 15 amino acids. As DNA, the CDR3 is TGTGCCAGTAACACAGCGGGAGGGCCCCTGAACGAGCAGTACTTC. Its translation: CASNTAGGPLNEQYF.

The CDR3 nucleotides read TGCGCCAGCAGCTTGGCTGCTTCGGGACAGATTGCAGATACGCAGTATTTT. This translates into CASSLAASGQIADTQYF. This chain joins TRBV5-1 and TRBJ2-3, with TRBD1 matching over 7 bases. The CDR3 contains 17 residues. V was pared by 0 bases and J by 4 bases, with 11 bases of the junction left unmatched. Germline V lookup: CDR1 SGHRS, CDR2 YFSETQ.